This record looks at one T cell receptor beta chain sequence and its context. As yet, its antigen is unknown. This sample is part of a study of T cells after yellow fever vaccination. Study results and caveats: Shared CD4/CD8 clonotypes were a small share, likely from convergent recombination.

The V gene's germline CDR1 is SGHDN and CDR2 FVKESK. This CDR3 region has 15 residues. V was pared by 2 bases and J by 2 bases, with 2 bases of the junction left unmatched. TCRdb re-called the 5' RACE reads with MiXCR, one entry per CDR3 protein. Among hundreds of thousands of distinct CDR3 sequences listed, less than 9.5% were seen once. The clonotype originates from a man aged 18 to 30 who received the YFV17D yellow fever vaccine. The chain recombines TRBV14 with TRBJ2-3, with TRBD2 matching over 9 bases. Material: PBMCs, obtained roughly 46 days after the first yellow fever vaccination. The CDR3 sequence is CASSQLAGLTDTQYF. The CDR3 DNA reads TGTGCCAGCAGCCAACTAGCGGGGCTCACAGATACGCAGTATTTT.